This T cell receptor beta chain originates from a study of blood T cell repertoires in COVID-19. Study-level background: The United States, Italy and Spain supplied acute and convalescent COVID-19 samples.

In the authors' workflow: Reference gene primers were amplified, and this amplification served to estimate nucleated cell counts. Assay used: immunoSEQ multiplex PCR; TCRdb lists only in-frame clones, some missing. D and trimming come from the DNA, and the V and J calls and clone size come from that table. The table includes 200,000 to 250,000 clones, about 81% detected once. J lost 10 bases, V lost 4 bases, and 4 bases had no gene match. There are 13 residues in the CDR3. Which cohort a participant joined came from the clinical history participants gave. Recovered status in Cohort 3 required two negative PCRs, clearance, or symptom resolution.

The sequencing input was PBMCs or T cells enriched from blood (not recorded which). This rearrangement joins TRBV12-3 or TRBV12-4 to TRBJ1-6, with 7 bases matching TRBD1. This clonotype was sampled from a man aged 35-49 years who had recovered from COVID-19. The CDR3 DNA is TGTGCCAGCAGTTCGACAGGGAACTCACCCCTCCACTTT. Amino acids: CASSSTGNSPLHF.